The 10 T cell receptor beta chains below come from one sample, sequenced in a study of identical twins. TCRdb redid the calling of the 5' RACE reads with MiXCR, one entry per CDR3 protein. Here the sample spans 450,000 or so distinct CDR3 sequences, roughly 24% being singletons. These same records also appear under a second study, on T cells expressing NK-cell markers.

The sample consisted of CD4+ T cells sorted from blood. These receptors were taken from a woman aged 18-29 years in good health.

This chain links TRBV11-2 with TRBJ2-3; TRBD2 matches 9 bases. V gave up 4 bases and J gave up 7 bases; unmatched junction bases: 6. Germline V gene lookup returns CDR1 SGHAT and CDR2 FQNNGV. The CDR3 covers 14 residues. The CDR3: CASSSLAGLYTQYF. The CDR3 DNA follows: TGTGCCAGCAGCTCGCTAGCGGGACTGTATACGCAGTATTTT.

This clonotype has a count of ten or more. This chain connects TRBV5-1 to TRBJ2-3, with no clear D. From germline, CDR1 is SGHRS and CDR2 YFSETQ. Deletions cut 0 bases from V and 6 bases from J, with 8 bases between. This CDR3 region has 13 residues. The CDR3: CASSLGRADTQYF. CDR3 coding DNA: TGCGCCAGCAGCTTGGGAAGGGCGGATACGCAGTATTTT.

This clonotype appeared a few times. The chain combines TRBV7-2 with TRBJ2-1, with D possibly TRBD1 on 6 matching bases. In germline, CDR1 is SGHTA, CDR2 FQGNSA. The CDR3 spans 15 residues. The ends were cut back, 3 bases at V and 4 bases at J, with 13 bases in the middle. The CDR3 sequence is CASSFGQGTYNEQFF. The CDR3, as DNA: TGTGCCAGCAGCTTTGGGCAGGGGACATACAATGAGCAGTTCTTC.

This clonotype has at least ten counts. This chain joins TRBV12-3 or TRBV12-4 and TRBJ2-5; D is ambiguous. This CDR3 region has 13 residues. Trimming cost V 5 bases and J 5 bases, with 12 bases left between them. In nucleotides, the CDR3 is TGTGCCAGCAGTCCGACCGATGGGGAGACCCAGTACTTC. Translated, it gives CASSPTDGETQYF.

J is TRBJ2-7 and V is TRBV10-3, with 9 bases identical to TRBD2. The V gene end was trimmed by 6 bases and the J gene end by 4 bases; junction bases not matched to a gene: 4. CDR1 is ENHRY, CDR2 SYGVKD, per germline. The CDR3 runs to 13 residues. CDR3 DNA sequence: TGTGCCATCAGGCTAGCGGGATCTTACGAGCAGTACTTC. Translation gives CAIRLAGSYEQYF.

This clonotype was recorded many times. The chain recombines TRBV5-1 with TRBJ1-1, with 10 positions matching TRBD1. The CDR3 length is 16 residues. The germline V gene encodes CDR1 SGHRS and CDR2 YFSETQ. Losses at the gene ends were 4 bases for V and 1 base for J; bases not matched to a gene: 7. The CDR3 protein is CASSGGRTGGNTEAFF. The CDR3, as DNA: TGCGCCAGCAGCGGGGGTCGGACAGGGGGGAACACTGAAGCTTTCTTT.

This clonotype showed up just a few times. V gene TRBV5-1 combines with J gene TRBJ2-1, with 9 positions matching TRBD2. Germline V gene lookup returns CDR1 SGHRS and CDR2 YFSETQ. This CDR3 is 15 amino acids long. The V gene end was trimmed by 5 bases and the J gene end by 8 bases; junction bases not matched to a gene: 11. CDR3 sequence: CASRYLAGYVDEQFF. The CDR3 DNA reads TGCGCCAGCAGATACCTAGCGGGATACGTCGATGAGCAGTTCTTC.

The chain uses TRBV10-1 and TRBJ1-1; D unresolved. Germline CDR1 is WNHNN and CDR2 is SYGVQD (reference sequence). The ends were cut back, 4 bases at V and 0 bases at J, with 12 bases in the middle. This CDR3 has 15 residues. The CDR3, as DNA: TGCGCCAGCAGTGCGCAGAGAAACATGAACACTGAAGCTTTCTTT. This encodes CASSAQRNMNTEAFF.

In nucleotides, the CDR3 is TGTGCCAGCAGCCAGCGGGGGGGCTACGAGCAGTACTTC. Encoded protein: CASSQRGGYEQYF. The J gene is TRBJ2-7, the V gene TRBV7-3, with 10 bases fitting TRBD2. V dropped 5 bases and J dropped 3; count of bases not matched to a gene: 1. Germline lookup yields CDR1 SGHTA and CDR2 FQGTGA. The CDR3 sequence is 13 residues long.

The chain has TRBV10-3 and TRBJ2-7, with D tentatively TRBD2 (6 bases). The germline V gene encodes CDR1 ENHRY and CDR2 SYGVKD. The CDR3 totals 14 residues. Deletions cut 11 bases from V and 0 bases from J, with 17 bases between. DNA of the CDR3: TGTGCCGCCAGGACCTGGACTACCTCCTACGAGCAGTACTTC. Translated: CAARTWTTSYEQYF.